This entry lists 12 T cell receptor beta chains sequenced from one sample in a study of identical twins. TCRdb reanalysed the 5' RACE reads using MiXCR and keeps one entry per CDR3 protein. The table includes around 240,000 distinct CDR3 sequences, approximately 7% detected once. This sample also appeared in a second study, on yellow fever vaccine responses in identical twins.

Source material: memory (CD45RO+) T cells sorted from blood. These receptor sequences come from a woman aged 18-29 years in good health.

CDR3 in amino acids: CSVGGGEQFF. The CDR3, as DNA: TGCAGCGTTGGTGGAGGTGAGCAGTTCTTC. The gene calls are TRBV29-1 and TRBJ2-1; D possibly corresponds to TRBD2 (5 bases). The CDR3 runs 10 residues. From germline, CDR1 is SQVTM and CDR2 ANQGSEA. V dropped 4 bases and J dropped 9 bases, with 7 bases sitting between them.

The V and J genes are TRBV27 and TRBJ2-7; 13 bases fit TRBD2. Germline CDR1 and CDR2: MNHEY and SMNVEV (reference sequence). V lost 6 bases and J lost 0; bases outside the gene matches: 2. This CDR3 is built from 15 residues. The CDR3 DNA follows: TGTGCCAGCAGCGGGACTAGCGGGAACTCCTACGAGCAGTACTTC. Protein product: CASSGTSGNSYEQYF.

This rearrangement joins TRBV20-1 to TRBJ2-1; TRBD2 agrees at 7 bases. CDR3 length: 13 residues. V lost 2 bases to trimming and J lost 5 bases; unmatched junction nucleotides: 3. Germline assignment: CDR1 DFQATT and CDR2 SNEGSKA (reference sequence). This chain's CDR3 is CSARTSVNNEQFF. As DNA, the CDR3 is TGCAGTGCTAGAACTAGCGTTAACAATGAGCAGTTCTTC.

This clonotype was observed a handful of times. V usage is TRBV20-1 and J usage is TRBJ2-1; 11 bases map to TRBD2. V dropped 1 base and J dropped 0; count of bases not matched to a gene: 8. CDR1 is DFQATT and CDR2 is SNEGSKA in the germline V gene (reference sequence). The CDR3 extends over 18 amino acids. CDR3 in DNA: TGCAGTGCTAGAGGACTAGCGGGGCACTTTAGCTCCTACAATGAGCAGTTCTTC. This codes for CSARGLAGHFSSYNEQFF.

CDR3 DNA sequence: TGTGCCACCAGTGATTTAGGGGCAGGGACCCAGTACTTC. Translated, it gives CATSDLGAGTQYF. The gene calls are TRBV24-1 and TRBJ2-5; the D gene is possibly TRBD1 (5 bases). V was cut by 1 base and J by 7 bases, with 9 bases left in between. Germline V lookup: CDR1 KGHDR, CDR2 SFDVKD. The CDR3 has 13 residues.

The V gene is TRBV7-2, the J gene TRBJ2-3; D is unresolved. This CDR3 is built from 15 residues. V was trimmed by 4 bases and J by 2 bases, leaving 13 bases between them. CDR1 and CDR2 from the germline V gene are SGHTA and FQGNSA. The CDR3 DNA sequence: TGTGCCAGCAGCTCACAAGGGAATCCCACAGATACGCAGTATTTT. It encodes CASSSQGNPTDTQYF.

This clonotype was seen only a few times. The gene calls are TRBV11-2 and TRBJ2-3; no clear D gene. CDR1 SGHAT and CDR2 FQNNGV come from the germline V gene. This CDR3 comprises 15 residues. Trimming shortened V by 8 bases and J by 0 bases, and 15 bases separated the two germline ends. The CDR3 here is CASLLRPTSTDTQYF. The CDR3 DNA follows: TGTGCCAGCCTTCTTCGGCCAACTAGCACAGATACGCAGTATTTT.

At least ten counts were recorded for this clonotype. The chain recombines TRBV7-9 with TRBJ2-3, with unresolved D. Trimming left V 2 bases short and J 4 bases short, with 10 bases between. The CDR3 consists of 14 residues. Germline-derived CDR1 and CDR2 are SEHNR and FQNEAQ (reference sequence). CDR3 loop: CASSLKSGADTQYF. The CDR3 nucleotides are TGTGCCAGCAGCTTAAAGTCAGGAGCAGATACGCAGTATTTT.

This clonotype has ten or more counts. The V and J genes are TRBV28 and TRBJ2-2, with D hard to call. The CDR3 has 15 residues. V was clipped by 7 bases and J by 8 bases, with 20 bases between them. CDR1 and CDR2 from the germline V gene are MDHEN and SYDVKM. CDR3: CASIPREQLIGELFF. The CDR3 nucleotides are TGTGCCAGCATCCCCCGCGAGCAATTGATAGGGGAGCTGTTTTTT.

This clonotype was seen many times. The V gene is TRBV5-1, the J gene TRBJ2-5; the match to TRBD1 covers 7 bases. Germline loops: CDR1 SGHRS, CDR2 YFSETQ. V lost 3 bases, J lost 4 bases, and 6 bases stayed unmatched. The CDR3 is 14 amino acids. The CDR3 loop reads CASSSGQAAETQYF. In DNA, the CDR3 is TGCGCCAGCAGCTCAGGACAGGCGGCAGAGACCCAGTACTTC.

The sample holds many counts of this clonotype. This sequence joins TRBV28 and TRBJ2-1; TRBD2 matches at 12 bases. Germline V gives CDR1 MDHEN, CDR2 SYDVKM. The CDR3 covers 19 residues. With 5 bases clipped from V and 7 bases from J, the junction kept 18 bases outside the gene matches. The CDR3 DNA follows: TGTGCCAGCAGTCCTACGCAGGGGCCATGGACTAGCGGGAATAATGAGCAGTTCTTC. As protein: CASSPTQGPWTSGNNEQFF.

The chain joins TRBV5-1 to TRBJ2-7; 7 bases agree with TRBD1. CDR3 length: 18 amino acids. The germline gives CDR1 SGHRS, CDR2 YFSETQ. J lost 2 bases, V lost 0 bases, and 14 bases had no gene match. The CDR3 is CASSLDPGQMLTPYEQYF. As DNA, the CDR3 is TGCGCCAGCAGCTTGGACCCGGGACAGATGCTTACCCCCTACGAGCAGTACTTC.